This T cell receptor (beta chain) was observed in a study of blood T cells in healthy people across ages. Notes on the study in general: Changes seen in expanded clonotypes were possibly confounded by donor CMV status left unknown. Per-million-T-cell TCR beta diversity fell roughly linearly with age. Since the PBMCs were unsorted, naive and antigen-experienced cells could not be conclusively compared.

The authors ran a second PCR of about 6 to 11 cycles using a sample-barcoded 5' primer and a J-beta primer mix. MiXCR, applied by TCRdb to the 5' RACE reads, yields one record per CDR3 protein. The table lists about 730,000 distinct CDR3 sequences, 35% to 45% of them singletons. CDR3 length: 16 residues. In germline, CDR1 is SQVTM, CDR2 ANQGSEA. V shed 6 bases and J 8 bases; nucleotides not matched to a gene: 17. In its sample, this clonotype was seen many times. The antigen remains undetermined. No fewer than 6.5 million PBMCs went into each sample. This TCR derives from an older woman in good health. The rearrangement joins TRBV29-1 to TRBJ2-1; 9 bases fit TRBD1. Sequenced sample: blood. CDR3 in DNA: TGCAGCGTCCAAAGGGGAGGGACAGGGCATAGGGATGAGCAGTTCTTC. It is translated as CSVQRGGTGHRDEQFF.